This entry describes one TCR beta chain. Its cognate antigen is unknown. These data originate in a study of cytomegalovirus exposure and HLA in healthy donors. Whole-study findings and limits: Most likely, a cluster of highly shared sequence variants arose as a sequencing artifact. In a later analysis, TCR beta V- and J-gene trimming showed a link to a missense DCLRE1C variant.

V shed 4 bases, J shed 0 bases, and the junction held 6 bases outside the gene matches. The CDR3 covers 16 residues. Looked up from germline, CDR1 is LGHNA and CDR2 is YNFKEQ. PCR amplification relied on 60 Vbeta primers (plus 13 Jbeta primers). The assay was immunoSEQ multiplex PCR, and TCRdb's table has in-frame clones only and misses some. The sample is made up of 200,000 to 250,000 clones, and the top ten hold roughly 0.98% of it. Sequences were obtained from PBMCs. The rearrangement joins TRBV4-2 to TRBJ2-3; TRBD2 aligns across 8 bases. The clonotype comes from a woman aged 25 to 39 in good health and CMV-seropositive. The CDR3 loop reads CASSPQREPSTDTQYF. The CDR3 coding sequence is TGTGCCAGCAGCCCCCAGCGGGAGCCTAGCACAGATACGCAGTATTTT.